This TCR beta chain was retrieved from a study of T cell responses to AZD1222 COVID-19 vaccine. Study observations and caveats: Nearly half of the spike-specific TCRs reportedly recognize variant regions that carry no mutations. Donors in the cohort were predominantly white British and more often female, and clonal diversity was possibly underestimated.

As to this clone: Its antigen is unidentified.

The repertoire was sequenced with immunoSEQ multiplex PCR; TCRdb's copy has only in-frame clones and lacks some. The sample records fewer than 120,000 clones, around 82% being singletons. The CDR3 covers 13 residues. With 0 bases removed from V and 2 bases from J, the gap between germline ends came to 3 bases. The V gene's germline CDR1 is MNHEY and CDR2 SMNVEV (reference sequence). The chain carries TRBV27 and TRBJ2-3; D uncertain. The clonotype originates from an adult in good health. The specimen was peripheral blood, collected on day 0 of AZD1222 vaccination. In DNA, the CDR3 is TGTGCCAGCAGTTTATCCCTCACAGATACGCAGTATTTT. Translation gives CASSLSLTDTQYF.